The next 13 T cell receptor beta chains were all read from a single sample in a study of T cell responses to AZD1222 COVID-19 vaccine. Clones were read by immunoSEQ multiplex PCR, and TCRdb kept only the in-frame ones, dropping some. This sample has 70,000 or so clones; about three quarters occur once, and the top ten carry over 10%. This material consisted of peripheral blood, taken on day 0 of AZD1222 vaccination. These receptors came from an adult in good health.

The chain couples TRBV4-1 to TRBJ1-2, with TRBD1 identical over 7 bases. Germline V gene sequence: CDR1 MGHRA, CDR2 YSYEKL. Germline trimming cut 2 bases from V and 0 bases from J; bases unmatched to any gene: 3. This CDR3 is built from 15 residues. CDR3 loop: CASSQLQGTNYGYTF. The CDR3 DNA sequence: TGCGCCAGCAGCCAATTACAGGGGACTAACTATGGCTACACCTTC.

This chain uses TRBV19 with TRBJ2-2, with TRBD2 matching 10 bases. Germline V lookup: CDR1 LNHDA, CDR2 SQIVND (reference sequence). V lost 5 bases and J lost 4; bases outside the gene matches: 4. The CDR3 loop spans 15 amino acids. CDR3 protein: CASSRASGGTGELFF. DNA of the CDR3: TGTGCCAGTAGTCGAGCTAGCGGGGGCACCGGGGAGCTGTTTTTT.

This chain joins TRBV4-1 and TRBJ2-3, with no clear D. The CDR3 sequence is 17 residues long. In germline, CDR1 is MGHRA, CDR2 YSYEKL. Trimming shortened V by 4 bases and J by 2 bases, and 19 bases separated the two germline ends. CDR3 sequence (DNA): TGCGCCAGCAGCCTAGTTAAGGCCGCCGATTTCACAGATACGCAGTATTTT. Its translation: CASSLVKAADFTDTQYF.

Remarks on this clone: Other DNA sequences from this sample encode an identical CDR3 as well. The rearrangement joins TRBV5-1 to TRBJ1-1; D is uncertain. This CDR3 is 13 amino acids long. V lost 5 bases and J lost 0, with 8 bases in between. Germline V gene sequence: CDR1 SGHRS, CDR2 YFSETQ. The CDR3 bases are TGCGCCAGCAGTCTTTCGATGAACACTGAAGCTTTCTTT. Translation: CASSLSMNTEAFF.

The CDR3 sequence: CASTLWTGRNTEAFF. In nucleotides, the CDR3 is TGCGCCAGCACCCTCTGGACAGGGAGGAACACTGAAGCTTTCTTT. The chain has TRBV5-1 and TRBJ1-1; 8 positions agree with TRBD1. The CDR3 runs 15 residues. Germline V gene lookup returns CDR1 SGHRS and CDR2 YFSETQ. The junction had 8 bases not matched to a gene; V was cut back by 6 bases and J by 1 base. Looking up the rest from reference TRBV5-1 and TRBJ1-1 gives the full variable domain: KAGVTQTPRYLIKTRGQQVTLSCSPISGHRSVSWYQQTPGQGLQFLFEYFSETQRNKGNFPGRFSGRQFSNSRSEMNVSTLELGDSALYLCASTLWTGRNTEAFFGQGTRLTVV.

The chain has TRBV29-1 and TRBJ2-5; D gene ambiguous. Germline-derived CDR1 and CDR2 are SQVTM and ANQGSEA. The CDR3 runs 13 residues. Trimming removed 2 bases at V and 2 bases at J, with 9 bases between. The CDR3 is CSVEWSDQETQYF. The CDR3 nucleotides are TGCAGCGTTGAATGGTCAGATCAAGAGACCCAGTACTTC. Drawing the rest from reference TRBV29-1 and TRBJ2-5, the complete variable domain is SAVISQKPSRDICQRGTSLTIQCQVDSQVTMMFWYRQQPGQSLTLIATANQGSEATYESGFVIDKFPISRPNLTFSTLTVSNMSPEDSSIYLCSVEWSDQETQYFGPGTRLLVL.

J is TRBJ2-6 and V is TRBV5-1; D not resolved. Germline CDR1 reads SGHRS; CDR2 reads YFSETQ. The CDR3 spans 16 residues. V lost 2 bases to trimming and J lost 0 bases, with 9 bases between them. The CDR3 region has the DNA TGCGCCAGCAGCTTAGCAGCTTTCTCTGGGGCCAACGTCCTGACTTTC. This translates into CASSLAAFSGANVLTF.

V is TRBV5-4 and J is TRBJ1-6, with D maybe TRBD1 (5 bases). V lost 3 bases and J 4 bases, leaving 8 bases between the germline ends. Germline CDR1 is SGHNT and CDR2 is YYREEE (reference sequence). The CDR3 runs to 14 residues. CDR3 nucleotide sequence: TGTGCCAGCAGCTCCAAGGGGTATAATTCACCCCTCCACTTT. Translated: CASSSKGYNSPLHF. Combining the CDR3 with reference TRBV5-4 and TRBJ1-6 gives the whole variable domain ETGVTQSPTHLIKTRGQQVTLRCSSQSGHNTVSWYQQALGQGPQFIFQYYREEENGRGNFPPRFSGLQFPNYSSELNVNALELDDSALYLCASSSKGYNSPLHFGNGTRLTVT.

V is TRBV9 and J is TRBJ1-1; D is perhaps TRBD1 (5 bases). V was clipped by 4 bases and J by 0 bases, with 13 bases between them. CDR3 length equals 15 residues. CDR1 and CDR2 from the germline V gene are SGDLS and YYNGEE. The CDR3 sequence: CASSPTPGLNTEAFF. The CDR3 coding sequence is TGTGCCAGCAGCCCTACCCCAGGGTTGAACACTGAAGCTTTCTTT.

The chain employs TRBV19 and TRBJ1-2; D is unresolved. This CDR3 is built from 15 residues. Germline CDR1 reads LNHDA; CDR2 reads SQIVND (reference sequence). V was cut by 4 bases and J by 5 bases, with 17 bases left in between. CDR3 in amino acids: CASSTTGNGRYGYTF. The DNA of the CDR3 is TGTGCCAGTAGTACCACCGGGAATGGGAGATATGGCTACACCTTC.

A few counts support this clone. The chain couples TRBV24-1 to TRBJ2-2; D is tentatively TRBD1 or TRBD2 (5 bases each). The CDR3 totals 14 residues. Per germline, CDR1 KGHDR and CDR2 SFDVKD. V lost 7 bases and J lost 3, with 11 bases in between. The chain's CDR3 is CATSTRGDTGELFF. In nucleotides, the CDR3 is TGTGCCACCAGCACTAGGGGTGACACCGGGGAGCTGTTTTTT.

V usage is TRBV4-1 and J usage is TRBJ2-2; D is ambiguous. This CDR3 spans 16 amino acids. CDR1 is MGHRA and CDR2 is YSYEKL in the germline V gene. The V and J ends lost 0 bases and 0 bases respectively, with 8 bases between them. CDR3 amino acids: CASSQEPGSNTGELFF. As DNA, the CDR3 is TGCGCCAGCAGCCAAGAACCCGGCTCGAACACCGGGGAGCTGTTTTTT.

The rearrangement uses TRBV4-1 and TRBJ2-5, with D perhaps matching TRBD2 (7 bases). Trimming cost V 5 bases and J 4 bases, with 14 bases left between them. From germline, CDR1 is MGHRA and CDR2 YSYEKL. This CDR3 has 14 residues. CDR3 region: CASSGGAPLETQYF. For the CDR3, the DNA is TGCGCCAGCAGCGGGGGGGCCCCATTAGAGACCCAGTACTTC.